The entry below describes one TCR beta chain. The antigen remains unidentified. TCR beta VDJ combinations and CDR3 sequences were profiled from genomic DNA. TCRdb reprocessed the reads with MiXCR, giving one entry per CDR3 protein. Of 200,000 or so distinct CDR3 sequences in the sample, 64% were seen once. The data stem from a study of CD8+CD57+ T cells in acquired aplastic anemia. At the level of the study: Mean yield of DNA from sorted CD4+ and CD8+ cells was roughly 3.1 ug. Study-wide results and limits: Levels of CD8+ Simpson's diversity were not significantly distinct in patients versus controls.

This CDR3 is 13 amino acids long. With 7 bases removed from V and 0 bases from J, the gap between germline ends came to 9 bases. Germline values: CDR1 MNHEY, CDR2 SMNVEV (reference sequence). This TCR was sampled from a human donor with severe aplastic anemia or a healthy control (not recorded which). J is TRBJ1-1 and V is TRBV27; weak D call: TRBD1 (6 bases). The sequencing sample was made of sorted CD4+, CD8+, or CD8+CD57+ T cells (not recorded which) from PBMCs. CDR3 amino acids: CASNHRVNTEAFF. The CDR3 DNA reads TGTGCCAGCAATCACAGGGTGAACACTGAAGCTTTCTTT.